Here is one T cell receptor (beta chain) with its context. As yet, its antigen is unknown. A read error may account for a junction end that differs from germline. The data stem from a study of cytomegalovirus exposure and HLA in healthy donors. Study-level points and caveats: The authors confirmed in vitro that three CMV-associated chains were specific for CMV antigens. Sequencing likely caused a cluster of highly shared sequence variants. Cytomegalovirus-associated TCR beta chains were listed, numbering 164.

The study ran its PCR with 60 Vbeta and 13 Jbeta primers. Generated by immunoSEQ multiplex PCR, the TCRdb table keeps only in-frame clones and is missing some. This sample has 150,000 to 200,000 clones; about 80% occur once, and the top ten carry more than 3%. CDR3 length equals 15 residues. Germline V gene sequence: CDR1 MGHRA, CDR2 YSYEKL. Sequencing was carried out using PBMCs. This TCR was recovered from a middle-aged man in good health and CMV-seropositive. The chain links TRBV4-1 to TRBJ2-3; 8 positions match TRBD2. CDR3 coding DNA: TGTGCCAGCAGCGAAAGCGGGAGTAGAGCAGATACGCAGTATTTT. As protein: CASSESGSRADTQYF.